These 9 T cell receptor beta chains came from one sample sequenced in a study of T cells expressing NK-cell markers. From the 5' RACE reads, TCRdb lists one entry per CDR3 protein and no DNA. This sample's clone table lists 400,000 to 500,000 distinct CDR3 sequences. Sequencing was done on a sample of blood T cells: a sorted CD56 or NKG2C T cell subset, CD4+ or CD8+ T cells, or bulk PBMC T cells (not recorded which). The receptors were sampled from a woman between 18 and 75 years old in good health.

The chain uses TRBV30 and TRBJ1-6. Per germline, CDR1 GTSNPN and CDR2 SVGIG (reference sequence). The CDR3 runs 13 residues. The CDR3: CAWSPERDSPLHF.

The rearrangement joins TRBV12-3 or TRBV12-4 to TRBJ2-1; TCRdb indicates TRBD1, and absent DNA this call remains unverified. This CDR3 has 14 amino acids. Here the CDR3 reads CASRDPDRDNEQFF.

V is TRBV19 and J is TRBJ1-5; the TCRdb call, TRBD1, lacks DNA for checking. This CDR3 has 12 amino acids. Germline assignment: CDR1 LNHDA and CDR2 SQIVND (reference sequence). This CDR3 reads CASRAGSQPQHF.

The chain carries TRBV9 and TRBJ1-6; the D call from TCRdb, TRBD1, cannot be confirmed without DNA. The CDR3 totals 16 residues. CDR1 and CDR2 (germline): SGDLS, YYNGEE. CDR3 in amino acids: CASSLSDDRGFSPLHF.

The chain has TRBV12-3 or TRBV12-4 and TRBJ2-5. The CDR3 loop spans 13 amino acids. The CDR3 sequence: CASSLFSKETQYF.

The chain carries TRBV5-5 and TRBJ2-5; TCRdb's D call, TRBD2, is unchecked because there is no DNA. Germline CDR1 SGHKS, CDR2 YYEKEE (reference sequence). CDR3 size: 16 residues. The chain's CDR3 is CASSPGVAGGKETQYF.

The chain is built from TRBV20-1 and TRBJ2-1. Germline CDR1 and CDR2: DFQATT and SNEGSKA (reference sequence). This CDR3 comprises 13 residues. CDR3 region: CSAPLLSYNEQFF.

The rearrangement uses TRBV7-2 and TRBJ1-2; TCRdb picks TRBD1, but there is no DNA to check that call. The CDR3 totals 15 residues. Germline assignment: CDR1 SGHTA and CDR2 FQGNSA. The CDR3: CASSSIHTQGYGYTF.

This sequence joins TRBV23-1 and TRBJ2-1; TCRdb returns TRBD2, unconfirmable since there is no DNA. TRBV23-1 is an open reading frame whose function is uncertain. The CDR3 spans 19 residues. The CDR3 sequence is CASEPIGTSGSSSYNEQFF.